These 27 T cell receptor beta chains share one sample of origin, sequenced in a study of graft-versus-host responses after intestinal transplantation. These TCRs are of unknown antigen specificity. Sequenced by immunoSEQ multiplex PCR; TCRdb stores in-frame clones only, minus some. The sample comprises under 85,000 clones, 94% of which are singletons, and about 0.56% rests with the top ten. The specimen comprised unstimulated CD8+ T cells sorted from spleen or lymph node cells, sampled before intestinal transplant. These receptor sequences come from a human donor who received an intestinal transplant.

The rearrangement joins TRBV11-3 to TRBJ2-1; 10 nucleotides line up with TRBD2. The V gene's germline CDR1 is SGHNT and CDR2 YENEEA. There are 18 residues in the CDR3. Unmatched junction bases numbered 12, after V lost 0 bases and J lost 7 bases. Written as DNA, the CDR3 is TGTGCCAGCAGCTTAGATATAATCTCTAGCGGGAGAGGGAATGAGCAGTTCTTC. Translated, it gives CASSLDIISSGRGNEQFF.

This chain connects TRBV27 to TRBJ2-4, with a possible D match to TRBD1 (5 bases). Germline assignment: CDR1 MNHEY and CDR2 SMNVEV (reference sequence). V was pared by 1 base and J by 5 bases, with 9 bases between. The CDR3 sequence is 14 residues long. CDR3 sequence: CASSLFAGQNIQYF. The CDR3 coding sequence is TGTGCCAGCAGTTTATTCGCAGGGCAAAACATTCAGTACTTC.

The chain couples TRBV29-1 to TRBJ2-1; D remains unclear. This CDR3 has 10 amino acids. The V gene's germline CDR1 is SQVTM and CDR2 ANQGSEA. The ends were cut back, 6 bases at V and 10 bases at J, with 10 bases in the middle. DNA for the CDR3: TGCAGCGTGACGACTGGGGAGCAGTTCTTC. This codes for CSVTTGEQFF.

This sequence joins TRBV10-3 and TRBJ2-3, with unresolved D. Trimming left V 0 bases short and J 4 bases short, with 11 bases between. CDR1 is ENHRY and CDR2 is SYGVKD in the germline V gene. The CDR3 contains 15 residues. DNA of the CDR3: TGTGCCATCAGTGAGTCGTCTAGGCTTGCAGATACGCAGTATTTT. Its translation is CAISESSRLADTQYF.

V usage is TRBV7-9 and J usage is TRBJ2-1; D remains ambiguous. This CDR3 contains 10 residues. V lost 4 bases and J 7 bases, leaving 2 bases between the germline ends. CDR1 is SEHNR, CDR2 FQNEAQ, per germline (reference sequence). Written as DNA, the CDR3 is TGTGCCAGCAGCTCAAATGAGCAGTTCTTC. Translated: CASSSNEQFF.

CDR3 DNA: TGTGCCAGCAGCTTGGGCCCAGCGGGCAACACAGATACGCAGTATTTT. Translated: CASSLGPAGNTDTQYF. The V and J genes are TRBV5-4 and TRBJ2-3; D possibly corresponds to TRBD2 (6 bases). Trimming pared 0 bases from V and 2 bases from J, leaving 13 bases between. Germline V gene data show CDR1 as SGHNT and CDR2 as YYREEE (reference sequence). The CDR3 contains 16 residues. Supplemented by reference TRBV5-4 and TRBJ2-3, the full variable domain reads ETGVTQSPTHLIKTRGQQVTLRCSSQSGHNTVSWYQQALGQGPQFIFQYYREEENGRGNFPPRFSGLQFPNYSSELNVNALELDDSALYLCASSLGPAGNTDTQYFGPGTRLTVL.

V is TRBV13 and J is TRBJ2-7; D not certain. The CDR3 extends over 13 amino acids. Trimming removed 5 bases from V and 2 bases from J, with 10 bases in between. The germline CDR1 and CDR2 sequences are PRHDT and FYEKMQ (reference sequence). The CDR3 DNA follows: TGTGCCAGCAGCCCCGGCGGTCCCTACGAGCAGTACTTC. The encoded protein is CASSPGGPYEQYF. The entire variable domain, with the rest obtained from reference TRBV13 and TRBJ2-7, is as follows: AAGVIQSPRHLIKEKRETATLKCYPIPRHDTVYWYQQGPGQDPQFLISFYEKMQSDKGSIPDRFSAQQFSDYHSELNMSSLELGDSALYFCASSPGGPYEQYFGPGTRLTVT.

The genes are TRBV10-3 and TRBJ2-7; 10 nucleotides match TRBD2. The V gene end was trimmed by 4 bases and the J gene end by 3 bases; junction bases not matched to a gene: 3. Germline CDR1 ENHRY, CDR2 SYGVKD. CDR3 size: 14 residues. In nucleotides, the CDR3 is TGTGCCATCAGTGCCGGGACTAGCGACTACGAGCAGTACTTC. Translated: CAISAGTSDYEQYF.

The chain has TRBV6-6 and TRBJ2-5, with 8 positions matching TRBD1. Trimming removed 0 bases from V and 11 bases from J; junction bases left unmatched: 14. The length of the CDR3 is 16 residues. Looked up from germline, CDR1 is MNHNY and CDR2 is SVGAGI (reference sequence). In DNA, the CDR3 is TGTGCCAGCAGTTACTCCCCGGGACAGGAAGACTACGGGCAGTACTTC. This codes for CASSYSPGQEDYGQYF.

The chain links TRBV15 to TRBJ1-5, with 7 bases identical to TRBD1. The CDR3 consists of 16 residues. The V gene's germline CDR1 is LNHNV and CDR2 YYDKDF (reference sequence). Unmatched junction bases numbered 7, after V lost 2 bases and J lost 3 bases. The CDR3 loop is CATSRPDRPNNQPQHF. CDR3 nucleotides: TGTGCCACCAGCAGACCGGACAGGCCGAACAATCAGCCCCAGCATTTT.

This rearrangement joins TRBV11-2 to TRBJ2-2; no clear D. CDR3 size: 16 residues. V lost 7 bases and J 2 bases, leaving 17 bases between the germline ends. The germline CDR1 and CDR2 sequences are SGHAT and FQNNGV. The CDR3 sequence is CASTPPGSRNTGELFF. The DNA for the CDR3 is TGTGCCAGCACCCCTCCCGGGTCTAGAAACACCGGGGAGCTGTTTTTT. Using reference TRBV11-2 and TRBJ2-2 for the parts outside the CDR3, the full variable domain is EAGVAQSPRYKIIEKRQSVAFWCNPISGHATLYWYQQILGQGPKLLIQFQNNGVVDDSQLPKDRFSAERLKGVDSTLKIQPAKLEDSAVYLCASTPPGSRNTGELFFGEGSRLTVL.

In this sample, this clone turned up once. In nucleotides, the CDR3 is TGTGCCAGTATGGATTACGGACAGGGGATGAGTGAGCAGTTCTTC. Translated: CASMDYGQGMSEQFF. The V gene is TRBV19, the J gene TRBJ2-1, with TRBD1 identical over 9 bases. The ends lost 7 bases at V and 9 bases at J; junction bases unmatched: 13. Germline CDR1 and CDR2: LNHDA and SQIVND (reference sequence). This CDR3 comprises 15 residues.

J is TRBJ2-1 and V is TRBV7-2; weak D call: TRBD2 (6 bases). Per germline, CDR1 SGHTA and CDR2 FQGNSA. CDR3 length: 19 amino acids. Deletions cut 1 base from V and 2 bases from J, with 21 bases between. The CDR3 coding sequence is TGTGCCAGCAGCTTAGACTTAGGGTCGTTGGGAGGACCCTACAATGAGCAGTTCTTC. This encodes CASSLDLGSLGGPYNEQFF.

The chain couples TRBV27 to TRBJ1-3; 8 bases are shared with TRBD1. Germline values: CDR1 MNHEY, CDR2 SMNVEV (reference sequence). The CDR3 is 15 residues long. Trimming removed 0 bases from V and 4 bases from J; junction bases left unmatched: 2. The CDR3 DNA is TGTGCCAGCAGTTTATCGACAGGGGCAGGAAACACCATATATTTT. Amino acids: CASSLSTGAGNTIYF.

The DNA of the CDR3 is TGCGCCAGCAGCCAAGTACAGCTCTACGAGCAGTACTTC. This encodes CASSQVQLYEQYF. The genes are TRBV4-1 and TRBJ2-7; unclear D gene. The germline V gene has CDR1 MGHRA and CDR2 YSYEKL. CDR3 size: 13 residues. V lost 1 base and J lost 3, with 7 bases in between.

This chain connects TRBV30 to TRBJ2-1; 15 bases agree with TRBD2. After removal of 2 bases from V and 9 bases from J, the junction contained 5 bases not matched to a gene. This CDR3 comprises 15 residues. Looked up from germline, CDR1 is GTSNPN and CDR2 is SVGIG (reference sequence). The CDR3 loop reads CAWSRTSGRAAEQFF. CDR3 DNA sequence: TGTGCCTGGAGTCGGACTAGCGGGAGGGCTGCTGAGCAGTTCTTC.

This chain uses TRBV4-1 with TRBJ1-2; no firm D call. V lost 0 bases and J 5 bases, leaving 7 bases between the germline ends. The CDR3 sequence is 13 residues long. Germline V gives CDR1 MGHRA, CDR2 YSYEKL. CDR3 amino acids: CASSQDSEYGYTF. CDR3 DNA: TGCGCCAGCAGCCAAGATTCGGAGTATGGCTACACCTTC.

CDR3 sequence: CASSLDGESSYNEQFF. The CDR3 nucleotides are TGCGCCAGCAGCTTGGACGGGGAGAGCTCCTACAATGAGCAGTTCTTC. The chain has TRBV5-1 and TRBJ2-1, with D possibly matching TRBD2 (5 bases). The germline V and J ends were trimmed by 0 bases and 0 bases, with 10 bases remaining between them. Germline lookup yields CDR1 SGHRS and CDR2 YFSETQ. This CDR3 is built from 16 residues.

This clone was detected once. V is TRBV5-1 and J is TRBJ2-1; 7 bases are shared with TRBD1. The CDR3 covers 13 residues. V lost 6 bases, J lost 4 bases, and 4 bases stayed unmatched. The germline V gene has CDR1 SGHRS and CDR2 YFSETQ. CDR3 DNA sequence: TGCGCCAGCACAGGGGGATCTTACAATGAGCAGTTCTTC. It specifies CASTGGSYNEQFF.

The gene calls are TRBV28 and TRBJ2-3; TRBD1 is a possible D gene (6 bases). The length of the CDR3 is 15 residues. V gave up 5 bases and J gave up 2 bases, with 14 bases separating them. Looked up from germline, CDR1 is MDHEN and CDR2 is SYDVKM. CDR3 loop: CASSTRTDYTDTQYF. CDR3 DNA: TGTGCCAGCAGTACCAGGACAGATTACACAGATACGCAGTATTTT. The full variable domain, its missing parts supplied by reference TRBV28 and TRBJ2-3, is DVKVTQSSRYLVKRTGEKVFLECVQDMDHENMFWYRQDPGLGLRLIYFSYDVKMKEKGDIPEGYSVSREKKERFSLILESASTNQTSMYLCASSTRTDYTDTQYFGPGTRLTVL.

In its sample, this clone was seen once. This chain links TRBV7-9 with TRBJ2-3; D is uncertain. The ends were cut back, 3 bases at V and 2 bases at J, with 12 bases in the middle. Germline CDR1 and CDR2: SEHNR and FQNEAQ (reference sequence). This CDR3 comprises 15 residues. CDR3 sequence: CASSFRISSTDTQYF. CDR3 nucleotide sequence: TGTGCCAGCAGCTTTAGGATTTCCTCCACAGATACGCAGTATTTT.

This clone was picked up a small number of times. This rearrangement joins TRBV6-1 to TRBJ2-1; the match to TRBD2 covers 8 bases. After removal of 2 bases from V and 0 bases from J, the junction contained 0 bases not matched to a gene. The germline CDR1 and CDR2 sequences are MNHNS and SASEGT. This CDR3 spans 15 amino acids. CDR3 loop: CASSELAGSYNEQFF. The DNA for the CDR3 is TGTGCCAGCAGTGAACTAGCGGGCTCCTACAATGAGCAGTTCTTC.

The chain links TRBV7-9 to TRBJ2-3, with a tentative D call TRBD1 (6 bases). The germline gives CDR1 SEHNR, CDR2 FQNEAQ (reference sequence). V was pared by 8 bases and J by 2 bases, with 14 bases between. The CDR3 loop spans 14 amino acids. Here the CDR3 reads CASAEPGATDTQYF. The CDR3, as DNA: TGTGCCAGCGCAGAGCCAGGGGCCACAGATACGCAGTATTTT.

For the CDR3, the DNA is TGTGCCAGCAGTGAGGGCCAGGGGTTCCAGCCCCAGCATTTT. Protein product: CASSEGQGFQPQHF. V gene TRBV2 combines with J gene TRBJ1-5, with D possibly being TRBD1 (6 bases). The V gene's germline CDR1 is SNHLY and CDR2 FYNNEI. V lost 3 bases and J 7 bases, leaving 13 bases between the germline ends. This CDR3 is 14 amino acids long.

The rearrangement joins TRBV11-2 to TRBJ2-3; D remains ambiguous. Germline V gives CDR1 SGHAT, CDR2 FQNNGV. The CDR3 sequence is 13 residues long. V lost 5 bases and J 1 base, leaving 7 bases between the germline ends. The CDR3 loop is CASSALGTDTQYF. CDR3 DNA: TGTGCCAGCAGCGCCCTAGGCACAGATACGCAGTATTTT.

J is TRBJ1-1 and V is TRBV27; unclear D gene. V shed 0 bases and J shed 0 bases, with 5 bases lying between them. CDR1 and CDR2 from the germline V gene are MNHEY and SMNVEV (reference sequence). This CDR3 is built from 14 residues. The CDR3, as DNA: TGTGCCAGCAGTTTATCGGGAGTGAACACTGAAGCTTTCTTT. As protein: CASSLSGVNTEAFF.

V is TRBV27 and J is TRBJ2-1, with D unclear. V shed 0 bases and J shed 6 bases, with 9 bases lying between them. Germline CDR1 reads MNHEY; CDR2 reads SMNVEV (reference sequence). There are 14 residues in the CDR3. The CDR3 here is CASSLSPSANEQFF. The DNA of the CDR3 is TGTGCCAGCAGTTTATCCCCTAGTGCCAATGAGCAGTTCTTC.